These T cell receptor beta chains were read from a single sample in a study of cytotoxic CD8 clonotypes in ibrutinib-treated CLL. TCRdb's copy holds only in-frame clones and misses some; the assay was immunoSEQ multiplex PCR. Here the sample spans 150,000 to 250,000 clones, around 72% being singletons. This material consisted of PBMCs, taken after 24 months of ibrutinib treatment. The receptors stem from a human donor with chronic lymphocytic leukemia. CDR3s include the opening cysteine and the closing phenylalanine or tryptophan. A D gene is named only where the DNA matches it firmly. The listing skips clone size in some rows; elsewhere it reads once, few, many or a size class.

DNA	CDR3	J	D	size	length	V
TGTGCCAGCAGAGAGATGGGGACTAGCGGGATTGGAGATACGCAGTATTTT	CASREMGTSGIGDTQYF	TRBJ2-3	TRBD2	.	17	TRBV28
TGTGCCAGTAGCCGACAGGGGCTGGGCACAGATACGCAGTATTTT	CASSRQGLGTDTQYF	TRBJ2-3	TRBD1	.	15	TRBV19
TGTGCCAGCAGCCTGGGACTAGCGGCCTCCTACGAGCAGTACTTC	CASSLGLAASYEQYF	TRBJ2-7	TRBD2	.	15	TRBV9
TGTGCCAGCAGCCCACCTGGAGGGGTTCGATTTGCTCTCTTT	CASSPPGGVRFALF	TRBJ1-1	.	.	14	TRBV7-9
TGTGCCAGCAGCTGGGGCGGATACCAAGGAGAGACCCAGTACTTC	CASSWGGYQGETQYF	TRBJ2-5	.	few	15	TRBV5-4
TGTGCCAGCAGCCCGACGGTCAGCTCTGGGGCCAACGTCCTGACTTTC	CASSPTVSSGANVLTF	TRBJ2-6	.	.	16	TRBV9
TGTGCCAGCAGCGAGAGGACGGCGCGGGGCCAGTACTTC	CASSERTARGQYF	TRBJ2-5	.	few	13	TRBV7-8
TGTGCCACCAGCAGAGATTCCGCGGAGCCCTCGGATGAGCAGTACTTC	CATSRDSAEPSDEQYF	TRBJ2-7	.	.	16	TRBV15
TGTGCCAGCAGCTTCGGACTAGCGGGACACGAGACCCAGTACTTC	CASSFGLAGHETQYF	TRBJ2-5	TRBD2	once	15	TRBV11-2
TGTGCCAGTAGTATCCGGGACCAAGAGACCCAGTACTTC	CASSIRDQETQYF	TRBJ2-5	.	many	13	TRBV19
TGTGCCAGCAGCTTAGTGCCAGGGGGCTACGAGCAGTACTTC	CASSLVPGGYEQYF	TRBJ2-7	TRBD1	.	14	TRBV11-2
TGCGCCAGCAGCTTGGCCTGGGACACTGAAGCTTTCTTT	CASSLAWDTEAFF	TRBJ1-1	.	.	13	TRBV5-1
TGTGCCATCAGCGCGGGACAAACTAACTATGGCTACACCTTC	CAISAGQTNYGYTF	TRBJ1-2	.	.	14	TRBV10-3
TGTGCCAGCAGCCGCCTCTCCTACGAGCAGTACTTC	CASSRLSYEQYF	TRBJ2-7	.	.	12	TRBV5-6
TGTGCCAGCAGCAAGGGGCGAGTCCCCCTCTACGAGCAGTACTTC	CASSKGRVPLYEQYF	TRBJ2-7	.	.	15	TRBV27
TGTGCCAGCAGCGGAAAGCGGGCCCCCTACAATGAGCAGTTCTTC	CASSGKRAPYNEQFF	TRBJ2-1	.	.	15	TRBV27
TGTGCCAGCAGCTTGGTCCAGCCAGAGACCCAGTACTTC	CASSLVQPETQYF	TRBJ2-5	.	.	13	TRBV5-6
TGTGCCAGCAGTGTGAATACCTTC	CASSVNTF	TRBJ1-2	.	.	8	TRBV28
TGTGCCAGCAGTTACGTGGATTATGGCTACACCTTC	CASSYVDYGYTF	TRBJ1-2	.	.	12	TRBV6-6
TGTGCCAGCAGCTTAGGAGGACTAGCGGGATTTTACGAGCAGTACTTC	CASSLGGLAGFYEQYF	TRBJ2-7	TRBD2	.	16	TRBV11-2
TGTGCCAGCAGTTCGACCCGGGTGGAGCAGTACTTC	CASSSTRVEQYF	TRBJ2-7	.	.	12	TRBV27
TGCAGCGTTGTTGTAATAGAAAAACTGTTTTTT	CSVVVIEKLFF	TRBJ1-4	.	.	11	TRBV29-1
TGTGCCAGCAGCTTAGGACCCGGTAATTCACCCCTCCACTTT	CASSLGPGNSPLHF	TRBJ1-6	.	.	14	TRBV7-9
TGTGCCATCAGTGAGCCCGGGACTAGCGGGACCCTAGGGGGCTACAATGAGCAGTTCTTC	CAISEPGTSGTLGGYNEQFF	TRBJ2-1	TRBD2	.	20	TRBV10-3
TGTGCCAGCAGCTTCCAACCCTCGGCGGGAGGGCCCTACAATGAGCAGTTCTTC	CASSFQPSAGGPYNEQFF	TRBJ2-1	TRBD2	.	18	TRBV9
TGTGCCAGCAGCCAAGACAGCGGCAGGGGGCGCGAAGCTTTCTTT	CASSQDSGRGREAFF	TRBJ1-1	TRBD1	.	15	TRBV4-2
TGCGCCAGCAGCTTAAACGCAGGGGGCGAAAAACTGTTTTTT	CASSLNAGGEKLFF	TRBJ1-4	TRBD1	.	14	TRBV5-1
TGTGCCAGCAGCGTAGGGGCGTTCGCGGACTATGGCTACACCTTC	CASSVGAFADYGYTF	TRBJ1-2	.	few	15	TRBV9
TGTGCCAGCCCCCCCAGGGGGGGGCGGAACACTGAAGCTTTCTTT	CASPPRGGRNTEAFF	TRBJ1-1	TRBD1	.	15	TRBV7-2
TGTGCCAGCTCACCACCTCTGGGGACAGAACGGGATGAAAAACTGTTTTTT	CASSPPLGTERDEKLFF	TRBJ1-4	TRBD1	.	17	TRBV18
TGCGCCAGCAGCTGGCGGACGCCCCAAGAGACCCAGTACTTC	CASSWRTPQETQYF	TRBJ2-5	.	.	14	TRBV5-1
TGTGCCAGCAGCCAAGATTGGAGAGGGACTAGCCAGTCGGCCGGGGAGCTGTTTTTT	CASSQDWRGTSQSAGELFF	TRBJ2-2	TRBD2	.	19	TRBV14
TGTGCCAGTAGTTTTACCGGGACAGGGGGCCTCTATGGCTACACCTTC	CASSFTGTGGLYGYTF	TRBJ1-2	TRBD1	few	16	TRBV19
TGTGCCAGCAGCAGGGACTTTTCAGGAAACACCATATATTTT	CASSRDFSGNTIYF	TRBJ1-3	.	.	14	TRBV5-6
TGTGCCAGCAGTTCGGACAGAAACTATGGCTACACCTTC	CASSSDRNYGYTF	TRBJ1-2	.	.	13	TRBV28
TGTGCCAGCTCACCACGTTTATGGTCCGTCGGCGACCAGCAGTACTTC	CASSPRLWSVGDQQYF	TRBJ2-7	.	.	16	TRBV18
TGTGCCACCAGCAGAGATAGGCTAGCGGGAGGGCTGGCCTACAATGAGCAGTTCTTC	CATSRDRLAGGLAYNEQFF	TRBJ2-1	TRBD2	.	19	TRBV15
TGTGCCATCACCCAGCGGGAGGGGACAGATACGCAGTATTTT	CAITQREGTDTQYF	TRBJ2-3	TRBD2	few	14	TRBV10-3
TGTGCCAGTAGTATTGCACCGGGAAATGAGCAGTTCTTC	CASSIAPGNEQFF	TRBJ2-1	.	.	13	TRBV19
TGTGCCAGCAGCAACCCAGGGGGAAGCTCTGGAAACACCATATATTTT	CASSNPGGSSGNTIYF	TRBJ1-3	TRBD1	.	16	TRBV11-3
TGCGCCAGCAGCGGACTAGCGGGAGGATACAATGAGCAGTTCTTC	CASSGLAGGYNEQFF	TRBJ2-1	TRBD2	.	15	TRBV5-1
TGTGCCAGCAGATGGGGAGGGGATACGCAGTATTTT	CASRWGGDTQYF	TRBJ2-3	TRBD2	.	12	TRBV6-1
TGTGCCAGCCGGCGGACCCCCTACGAGCAGTACTTC	CASRRTPYEQYF	TRBJ2-7	.	.	12	TRBV6-5
TGTGCCAGCAGTGAAAATTGGGGGACGTCTAACTATGGCTACACCTTC	CASSENWGTSNYGYTF	TRBJ1-2	.	.	16	TRBV6-1
TGCAGCGTTGAAGTCAGGCGGGAGTATTTTTACGAGCAGTACTTC	CSVEVRREYFYEQYF	TRBJ2-7	TRBD2	.	15	TRBV29-1
TGTGCCAGCAGCGCGGGACTAGCGGGAGCGATAGGCGGGGAGCTGTTTTTT	CASSAGLAGAIGGELFF	TRBJ2-2	TRBD2	few	17	TRBV9
TGTGCCAGCAGCCTGACAGGCACCTCTGGAAACACCATATATTTT	CASSLTGTSGNTIYF	TRBJ1-3	.	.	15	TRBV27
TGTGCAAGTCGCCTCCCCCCCGGTACTGGGGGGAACTATGGCTACACCTTC	CASRLPPGTGGNYGYTF	TRBJ1-2	.	.	17	TRBV12-2
TGTGCCAGCAGTTTGGTCCATCCCAATAATGAGCAGTTCTTC	CASSLVHPNNEQFF	TRBJ2-1	.	.	14	TRBV28
TGCGCCAGCAGCCAAGTGGAACTAGCGGAGTCCTACGAGCAGTACTTC	CASSQVELAESYEQYF	TRBJ2-7	TRBD2	once	16	TRBV4-1
TGCGCCAGCAGTCACTGGAAGTTCTATGGCTACACCTTC	CASSHWKFYGYTF	TRBJ1-2	.	.	13	TRBV23-1
TGTGCCAGCAGCGAAAGACTAGGCGAATCCAATGAGCAGTTCTTC	CASSERLGESNEQFF	TRBJ2-1	.	.	15	TRBV5-4
TGTGCCAGCAGTTTGGGCGGGGCCGAGCGATCCGAGCAGTACTTC	CASSLGGAERSEQYF	TRBJ2-7	.	.	15	TRBV6-5